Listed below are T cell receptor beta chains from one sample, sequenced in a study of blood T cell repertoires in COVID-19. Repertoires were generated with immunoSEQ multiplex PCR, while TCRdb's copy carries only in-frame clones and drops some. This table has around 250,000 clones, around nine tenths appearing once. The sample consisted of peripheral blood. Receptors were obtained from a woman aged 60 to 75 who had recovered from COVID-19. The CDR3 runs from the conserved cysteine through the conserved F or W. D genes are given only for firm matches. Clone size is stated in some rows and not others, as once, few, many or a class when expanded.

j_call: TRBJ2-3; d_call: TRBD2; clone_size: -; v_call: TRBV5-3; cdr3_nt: TGTGCCAGGGTGGAGCGGGGATCCGACACAGATACGCAGTATTTT; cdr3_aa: CARVERGSDTDTQYF
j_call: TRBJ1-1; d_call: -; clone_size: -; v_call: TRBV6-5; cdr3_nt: TGTGCCAGCAGTTACTCGGTACAGGGTCGTCCTGAAGCTTTCTTT; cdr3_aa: CASSYSVQGRPEAFF
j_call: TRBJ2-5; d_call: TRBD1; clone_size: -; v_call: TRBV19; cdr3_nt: TGTGCCAGTAGTATAACAGGGGGCGGGGAGACCCAGTACTTC; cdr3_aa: CASSITGGGETQYF
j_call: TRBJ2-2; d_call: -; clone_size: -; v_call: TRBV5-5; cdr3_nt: TGTGCCAGCAACTTGGGGCAGTTGAACACCGGGGAGCTGTTTTTT; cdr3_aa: CASNLGQLNTGELFF
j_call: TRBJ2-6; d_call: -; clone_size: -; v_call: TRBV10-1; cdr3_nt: TGCGCCAGCAGTGGGCAGGGGGGAAAAGCGATATACTCTGGGGCCAACGTCCTGACTTTC; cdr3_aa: CASSGQGGKAIYSGANVLTF
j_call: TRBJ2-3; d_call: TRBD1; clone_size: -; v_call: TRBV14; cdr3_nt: TGTGCCAGCAGCCGCCGTTGGACAGGGTCAGATACGCAGTATTTT; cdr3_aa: CASSRRWTGSDTQYF
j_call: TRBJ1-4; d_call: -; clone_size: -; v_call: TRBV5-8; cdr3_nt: TGTGCCAGCAGCGCCAGGAGGAAACTGTTTTTT; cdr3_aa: CASSARRKLFF
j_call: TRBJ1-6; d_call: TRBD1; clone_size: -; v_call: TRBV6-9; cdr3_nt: TGTGCCAGCAGTTTCCCCGGGACAGGGCATAATTCACCCCTCCACTTT; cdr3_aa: CASSFPGTGHNSPLHF
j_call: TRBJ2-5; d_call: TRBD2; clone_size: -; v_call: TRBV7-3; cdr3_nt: TGTGCCAGCAGCTTAAACCCTAGCGGGGGGGCCGGTTCGGGCGAGACCCAGTACTTC; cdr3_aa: CASSLNPSGGAGSGETQYF
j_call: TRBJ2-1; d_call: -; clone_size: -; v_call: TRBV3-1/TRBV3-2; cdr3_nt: TGTGCCAGCAGCCAGCCGGGACAACGAGCAAATGAGCAGTTCTTC; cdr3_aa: CASSQPGQRANEQFF
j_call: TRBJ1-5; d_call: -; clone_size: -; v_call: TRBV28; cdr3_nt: TGTGCCAGCAGTTGGGGCAAAACCAGCAATCAGCCCCAGCATTTT; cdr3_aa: CASSWGKTSNQPQHF
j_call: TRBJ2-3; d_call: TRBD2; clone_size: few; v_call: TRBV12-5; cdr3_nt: TGTGCTAGTGGTTGGACTAGCGGGGGAGTAGATACGCAGTATTTT; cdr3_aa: CASGWTSGGVDTQYF
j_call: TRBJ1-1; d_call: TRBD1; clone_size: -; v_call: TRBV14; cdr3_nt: TGTGCCAGCAGCCCCACGCCGGGACAGGGGGTTTACACTGAAGCTTTCTTT; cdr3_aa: CASSPTPGQGVYTEAFF
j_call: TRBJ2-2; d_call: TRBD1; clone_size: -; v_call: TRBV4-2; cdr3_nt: TGTGCCAGCAGCCAGACCCGGGACAGGGGGTTCAACACCGGGGAGCTGTTTTTT; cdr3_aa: CASSQTRDRGFNTGELFF
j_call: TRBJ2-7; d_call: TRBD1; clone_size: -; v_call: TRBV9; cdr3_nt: TGTGCCAGCAGCGTAGGAGGACAGGGGTACGAGCAGTACTTC; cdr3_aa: CASSVGGQGYEQYF
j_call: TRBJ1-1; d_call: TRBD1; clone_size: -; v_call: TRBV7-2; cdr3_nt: TGTGCCAGCAGCTTAGGGACAGGCCACAACACTGAAGCTTTCTTT; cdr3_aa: CASSLGTGHNTEAFF
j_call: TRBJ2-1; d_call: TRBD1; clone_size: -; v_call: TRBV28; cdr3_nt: TGTGCCAGCAGTGGTCCTTCAGGGGGCGCACGCAATGAGCAGTTCTTC; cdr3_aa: CASSGPSGGARNEQFF
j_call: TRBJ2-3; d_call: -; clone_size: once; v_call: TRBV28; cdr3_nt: TGTGCCAGCAGGGCAGGGAGCACAGATACGCAGTATTTT; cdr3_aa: CASRAGSTDTQYF
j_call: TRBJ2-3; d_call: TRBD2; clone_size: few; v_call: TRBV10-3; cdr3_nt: TGTGCCATCACTTCTAGCGGGGACACAGATACGCAGTATTTT; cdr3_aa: CAITSSGDTDTQYF
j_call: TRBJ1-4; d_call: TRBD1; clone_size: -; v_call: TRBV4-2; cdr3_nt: TGTGCCAGCAGCCAATTACAGGGGGGGGAGGATGAAAAACTGTTTTTT; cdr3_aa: CASSQLQGGEDEKLFF
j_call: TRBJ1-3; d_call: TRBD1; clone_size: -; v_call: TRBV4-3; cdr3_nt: TGCGCCAGCAGCCAAGTGCCGGGACAGGGCTCTGGAAACACCATATATTTT; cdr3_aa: CASSQVPGQGSGNTIYF
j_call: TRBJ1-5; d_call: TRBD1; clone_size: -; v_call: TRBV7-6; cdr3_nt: TGTGCCAGCAGCTCACGAGGGACAGGGGGCAATCAGCCCCAGCATTTT; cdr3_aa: CASSSRGTGGNQPQHF
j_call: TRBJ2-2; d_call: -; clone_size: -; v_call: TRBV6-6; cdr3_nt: TGTGCCAGCAGGAACCAGGGTACCGGGGAGCTGTTTTTT; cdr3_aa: CASRNQGTGELFF
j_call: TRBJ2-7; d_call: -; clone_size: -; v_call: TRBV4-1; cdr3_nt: TGCGCCAGCAGCCAAGGGCAGCGGACTGGCGAGCAGTACTTC; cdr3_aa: CASSQGQRTGEQYF
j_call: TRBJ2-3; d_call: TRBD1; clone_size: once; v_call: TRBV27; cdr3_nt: TGTGCCAGCAGTTTATCCGGGACAGGCACAGATACGCAGTATTTT; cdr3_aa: CASSLSGTGTDTQYF
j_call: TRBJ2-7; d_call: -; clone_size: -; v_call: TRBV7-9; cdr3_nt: TGTGCCAGCAGCTTAGAGGGGGACACGACCTACGAGCAGTACTTC; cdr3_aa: CASSLEGDTTYEQYF
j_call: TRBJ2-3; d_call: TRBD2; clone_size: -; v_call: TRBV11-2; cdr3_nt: TGTGCCAGCAGCTTAGGGGGCGCGGGGGGGAGCACAGATACGCAGTATTTT; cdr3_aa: CASSLGGAGGSTDTQYF
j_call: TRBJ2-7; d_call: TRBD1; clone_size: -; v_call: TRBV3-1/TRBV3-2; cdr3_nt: TGTGCCAGCAGCGGGGACAGCTCCTACGAGCAGTACTTC; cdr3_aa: CASSGDSSYEQYF
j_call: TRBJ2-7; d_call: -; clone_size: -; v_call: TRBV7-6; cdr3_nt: TGTGCCAGCAGCTTAGCTCCTAGGGGGAGCTCCTACGAGCAGTACTTC; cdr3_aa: CASSLAPRGSSYEQYF